The 21 T cell receptor beta chains reported below all come from one sample, sequenced in a study of blood T cell repertoires in COVID-19. Assay: immunoSEQ multiplex PCR; the TCRdb copy retains only in-frame clones and omits some. The table includes almost 300,000 clones, around 92% detected once. The sample was peripheral blood. The receptors here all came from a woman aged 30 to 39 with COVID-19, enrolled during active disease.

This clone was detected once. The chain couples TRBV7-2 to TRBJ2-3; TRBD2 agrees at 11 bases. The CDR3 loop spans 18 amino acids. The V segment lost 5 bases and the J segment 0 bases; nucleotides outside the gene matches: 10. From germline, CDR1 is SGHTA and CDR2 FQGNSA. CDR3 in amino acids: CASSLVAGGPGSTDTQYF. The DNA of the CDR3 is TGTGCCAGCAGCCTGGTAGCGGGGGGGCCGGGGAGCACAGATACGCAGTATTTT.

The chain carries TRBV3-1 (or the pseudogene TRBV3-2) and TRBJ2-1, with D possibly being TRBD1 (5 bases). V shed 3 bases and J shed 15 bases, with 15 bases lying between them. This CDR3 has 12 residues. CDR1 is LGHDT and CDR2 is YNNKEL in the germline V gene (reference sequence). The CDR3 DNA reads TGTGCCAGCAGCCAGCTGAATGGGGCCAGGTTCTTC. This codes for CASSQLNGARFF.

V usage is TRBV6-4 and J usage is TRBJ1-2; 11 positions match TRBD1. Trimming removed 1 base from V and 7 bases from J; junction bases left unmatched: 8. CDR1 is MRHNA, CDR2 SNTAGT, per germline. The CDR3 consists of 16 residues. The CDR3 loop reads CASSDFGQGALTGYTF. DNA for the CDR3: TGTGCCAGCAGTGACTTCGGACAGGGGGCTTTAACTGGCTACACCTTC.

Only one count was recorded for this clone. This rearrangement joins TRBV7-9 to TRBJ1-1; 11 bases align to TRBD1. J gave up 3 bases and V 3 bases, and 9 bases lay outside the gene matches. Germline V gene data show CDR1 as SEHNR and CDR2 as FQNEAQ (reference sequence). This CDR3 comprises 17 residues. The CDR3 sequence: CASSFGQGARLDTEAFF. CDR3 DNA: TGTGCCAGCAGCTTCGGACAGGGGGCGAGGCTGGACACTGAAGCTTTCTTT.

The CDR3, as DNA: TGCAGCGTGACGAGATCGCCCGGGGAGGACACTGAAGCTTTCTTT. Translating gives CSVTRSPGEDTEAFF. This chain links TRBV29-1 with TRBJ1-1; D gene uncertain. V was cut by 6 bases and J by 3 bases, with 20 bases left in between. Germline V gene sequence: CDR1 SQVTM, CDR2 ANQGSEA. The CDR3 extends over 15 amino acids.

The chain has TRBV3-1 (or the pseudogene TRBV3-2) and TRBJ1-3; 9 nucleotides match TRBD1. Germline lookup yields CDR1 LGHDT and CDR2 YNNKEL (reference sequence). V was clipped by 4 bases and J by 2 bases; unmatched bases: 0. CDR3 length: 14 amino acids. In nucleotides, the CDR3 is TGTGCCAGCAGCCGGACAGGGGCTGGAAACACCATATATTTT. Amino acid sequence: CASSRTGAGNTIYF.

V is TRBV18 and J is TRBJ1-1; possibly TRBD1 for D (5 bases). The CDR3 is made up of 15 amino acids. Looked up from germline, CDR1 is KGHSH and CDR2 is LQKENI. V dropped 0 bases and J dropped 1 base, with 9 bases sitting between them. CDR3 nucleotide sequence: TGTGCCAGCTCACCACCCCAGGGAGGGAACACTGAAGCTTTCTTT. Translating gives CASSPPQGGNTEAFF.

The chain uses TRBV6-5 and TRBJ2-7, with TRBD1 as a possible D gene (5 bases). V lost 7 bases, J lost 3 bases, and 16 bases lay in between. Germline V lookup: CDR1 MNHEY, CDR2 SVGAGI. The CDR3 is 14 residues long. CDR3 nucleotide sequence: TGTGCCAGCACCTCAGGGTTGATGGGCTACGAGCAGTACTTC. It specifies CASTSGLMGYEQYF.

Only one count was recorded for this clone. Germline and junction disagree at one end, which may indicate a read error. This sequence joins TRBV7-9 and TRBJ1-1; D is unclear. This CDR3 spans 11 amino acids. CDR1 and CDR2 from the germline V gene are SEHNR and FQNEAQ (reference sequence). The CDR3 loop reads CASSLAYSPSF. CDR3 sequence (DNA): TGTGCCAGCAGCTTAGCGTACTCGCCGAGCTTT.

The chain links TRBV10-1 to TRBJ1-4, with D possibly being TRBD1 (5 bases). The V gene lost 7 bases and the J gene lost 8 bases, with 20 bases spanning the gap. The germline gives CDR1 WNHNN, CDR2 SYGVQD (reference sequence). This CDR3 comprises 15 residues. The CDR3 DNA reads TGCGCCAGCAAAATCGTAAGGGGCCATCGGGAAAAACTGTTTTTT. It is translated as CASKIVRGHREKLFF.

The chain employs TRBV28 and TRBJ1-5, with TRBD1 as a possible D gene (6 bases). The CDR3 has 14 residues. Germline CDR1 reads MDHEN; CDR2 reads SYDVKM. As DNA, the CDR3 is TGTGTCTCAGCAGGGGCAGGGGCTAATCAGCCCCAGCATTTT. Translation: CVSAGAGANQPQHF. Based on the CDR3 plus reference TRBV28 and TRBJ1-5, the full variable domain is DVKVTQSSRYLVKRTGEKVFLECVQDMDHENMFWYRQDPGLGLRLIYFSYDVKMKEKGDIPEGYSVSREKKERFSLILESASTNQTSMYLCVSAGAGANQPQHFGDGTRLSIL.

The chain uses TRBV10-2 and TRBJ1-1, with D possibly matching TRBD1 (6 bases). The germline gives CDR1 WSHSY, CDR2 SAAADI. The ends were cut back, 7 bases at V and 5 bases at J, with 11 bases in the middle. The CDR3 consists of 12 residues. CDR3 in DNA: TGCGCCAGCAAAGGGGGTGGGACTGAAGCTTTCTTT. Its protein is CASKGGGTEAFF.

J is TRBJ2-3 and V is TRBV19, with 8 bases identical to TRBD2. Germline lookup yields CDR1 LNHDA and CDR2 SQIVND (reference sequence). The CDR3 has 15 residues. Trimming took 1 base from V and 5 from J; bases not matched to a gene: 5. The CDR3 DNA is TGTGCCAGTAGTATAGGCGGGGGGCTCAGAGATACGCAGTATTTT. This codes for CASSIGGGLRDTQYF.

The gene calls are TRBV2 and TRBJ1-1; 7 positions agree with TRBD1. Germline loops: CDR1 SNHLY, CDR2 FYNNEI. This CDR3 is 14 amino acids long. V lost 5 bases to trimming and J lost 1 base; unmatched junction nucleotides: 4. The CDR3 nucleotides read TGTGCCAGCAGTCAGGGGGAAGAGAACACTGAAGCTTTCTTT. Translated: CASSQGEENTEAFF.

The genes are TRBV28 and TRBJ1-6, with 7 bases identical to TRBD1. In germline, CDR1 is MDHEN, CDR2 SYDVKM. CDR3 length: 15 residues. V shed 2 bases and J 7 bases; nucleotides not matched to a gene: 5. CDR3 nucleotide sequence: TGTGCCAGCAGTTTAGGAGGGACAGTAAATTCACCCCTCCACTTT. It is translated as CASSLGGTVNSPLHF. The whole variable domain, remainder taken from reference TRBV28 and TRBJ1-6, is DVKVTQSSRYLVKRTGEKVFLECVQDMDHENMFWYRQDPGLGLRLIYFSYDVKMKEKGDIPEGYSVSREKKERFSLILESASTNQTSMYLCASSLGGTVNSPLHFGNGTRLTVT.

This sequence joins TRBV5-1 and TRBJ2-1; possibly TRBD2 for D (5 bases). Between the trimmed V and J ends, which lost 4 bases and 2 bases, there was a span of 10 bases. The CDR3 loop spans 14 amino acids. Germline CDR1 SGHRS, CDR2 YFSETQ. The CDR3 bases are TGCGCCAGCAGCGACGGACTTCCCTACAATGAGCAGTTCTTC. Protein product: CASSDGLPYNEQFF.

The chain couples TRBV11-2 to TRBJ2-7; no firm D call. Trimming shortened V by 1 base and J by 0 bases, and 7 bases separated the two germline ends. Germline CDR1 SGHAT, CDR2 FQNNGV. This CDR3 region has 14 residues. The CDR3, as DNA: TGTGCCAGCAGCTTAGTCCCCCGCTCCTACGAGCAGTACTTC. It translates to CASSLVPRSYEQYF. The whole variable domain, remainder taken from reference TRBV11-2 and TRBJ2-7, is EAGVAQSPRYKIIEKRQSVAFWCNPISGHATLYWYQQILGQGPKLLIQFQNNGVVDDSQLPKDRFSAERLKGVDSTLKIQPAKLEDSAVYLCASSLVPRSYEQYFGPGTRLTVT.

This sequence joins TRBV5-4 and TRBJ1-6, with unresolved D. The germline gives CDR1 SGHNT, CDR2 YYREEE (reference sequence). The V end was cut by 0 bases, the J end by 7 bases, with 11 bases between. CDR3 length: 15 amino acids. This CDR3 is CASSLANGENSPLHF. The DNA of the CDR3 is TGTGCCAGCAGCTTGGCCAACGGGGAGAATTCACCCCTCCACTTT. The variable domain in full, completed from reference TRBV5-4 and TRBJ1-6, reads ETGVTQSPTHLIKTRGQQVTLRCSSQSGHNTVSWYQQALGQGPQFIFQYYREEENGRGNFPPRFSGLQFPNYSSELNVNALELDDSALYLCASSLANGENSPLHFGNGTRLTVT.

V gene TRBV6-5 combines with J gene TRBJ2-7; 10 bases line up with TRBD2. The CDR3 loop spans 16 amino acids. CDR1 is MNHEY, CDR2 SVGAGI, per germline. The junction had 7 bases not matched to a gene; V was cut back by 2 bases and J by 3 bases. In DNA form, the CDR3 reads TGTGCCAGCAGTTACAGTCTAGCGGGGGCCGGCTACGAGCAGTACTTC. This encodes CASSYSLAGAGYEQYF.

The DNA of the CDR3 is TGTGCCAGCAGTGCCACAGGGGGAAAAGGAGATACGCAGTATTTT. Amino acids: CASSATGGKGDTQYF. The V call is TRBV2, the J call TRBJ2-3; 8 bases are shared with TRBD1. After removal of 4 bases from V and 5 bases from J, the junction contained 8 bases not matched to a gene. Germline CDR1 SNHLY, CDR2 FYNNEI. The CDR3 covers 15 residues.

The V call is TRBV29-1, the J call TRBJ2-5; D ambiguous. CDR1 and CDR2 (germline): SQVTM, ANQGSEA. Trimming removed 8 bases from V and 4 bases from J, with 14 bases in between. The CDR3 consists of 12 residues. DNA for the CDR3: TGCAGCACCGCCGAGGCTTCAGAGACCCAGTACTTC. This gives the protein CSTAEASETQYF.